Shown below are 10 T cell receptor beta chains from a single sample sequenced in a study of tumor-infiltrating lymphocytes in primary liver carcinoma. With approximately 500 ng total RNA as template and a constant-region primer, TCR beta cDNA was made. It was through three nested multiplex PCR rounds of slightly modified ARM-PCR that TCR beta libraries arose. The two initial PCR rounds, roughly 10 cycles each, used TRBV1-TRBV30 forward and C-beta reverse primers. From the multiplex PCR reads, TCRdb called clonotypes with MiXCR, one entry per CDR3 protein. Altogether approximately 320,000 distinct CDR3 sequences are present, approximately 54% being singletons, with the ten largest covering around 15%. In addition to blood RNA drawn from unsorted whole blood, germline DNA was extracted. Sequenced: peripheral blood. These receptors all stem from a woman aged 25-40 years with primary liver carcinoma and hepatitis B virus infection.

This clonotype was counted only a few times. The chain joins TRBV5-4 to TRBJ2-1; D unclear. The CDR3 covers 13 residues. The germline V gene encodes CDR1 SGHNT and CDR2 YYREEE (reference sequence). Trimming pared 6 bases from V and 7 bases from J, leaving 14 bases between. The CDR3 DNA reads TGTGCCAGCAACTCGTGTCCCCATAATGAGCAGTTCTTC. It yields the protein CASNSCPHNEQFF. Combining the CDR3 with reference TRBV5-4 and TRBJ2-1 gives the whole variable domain ETGVTQSPTHLIKTRGQQVTLRCSSQSGHNTVSWYQQALGQGPQFIFQYYREEENGRGNFPPRFSGLQFPNYSSELNVNALELDDSALYLCASNSCPHNEQFFGPGTRLTVL.

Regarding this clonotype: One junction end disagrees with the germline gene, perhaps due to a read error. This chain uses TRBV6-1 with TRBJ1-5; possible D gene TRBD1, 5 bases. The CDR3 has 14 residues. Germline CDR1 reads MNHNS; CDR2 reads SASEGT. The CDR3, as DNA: TGTGCCAGCAGTGAATGGAAGGATGGGACTAAAATCGCTTTT. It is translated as CASSEWKDGTKIAF.

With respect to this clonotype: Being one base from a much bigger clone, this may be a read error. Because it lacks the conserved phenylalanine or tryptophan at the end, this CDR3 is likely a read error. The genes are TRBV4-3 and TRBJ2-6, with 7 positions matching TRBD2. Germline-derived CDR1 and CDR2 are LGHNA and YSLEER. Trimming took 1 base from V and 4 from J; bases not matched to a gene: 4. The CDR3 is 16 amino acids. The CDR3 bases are TGCGCCAGCAGCCAAGCCGGGGGGTTCGGGGCCAACGTCCTGACTCTC. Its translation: CASSQAGGFGANVLTL.

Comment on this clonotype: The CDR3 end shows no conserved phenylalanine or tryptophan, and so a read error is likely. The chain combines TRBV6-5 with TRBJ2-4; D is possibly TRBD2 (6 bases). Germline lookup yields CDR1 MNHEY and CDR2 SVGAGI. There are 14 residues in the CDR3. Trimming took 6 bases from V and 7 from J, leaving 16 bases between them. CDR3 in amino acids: CASSRGGRGNIQYP. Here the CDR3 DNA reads TGTGCCAGCAGCCGGGGAGGCCGGGGGAACATTCAGTACCCC.

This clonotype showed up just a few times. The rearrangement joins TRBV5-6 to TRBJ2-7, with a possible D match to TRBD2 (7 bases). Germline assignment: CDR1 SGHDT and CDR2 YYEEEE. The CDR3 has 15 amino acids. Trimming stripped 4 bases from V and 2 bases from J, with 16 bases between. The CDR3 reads CASSTIGGPAYEQYF. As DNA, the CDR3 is TGTGCCAGCAGCACAATCGGGGGGCCAGCCTACGAGCAGTACTTC.

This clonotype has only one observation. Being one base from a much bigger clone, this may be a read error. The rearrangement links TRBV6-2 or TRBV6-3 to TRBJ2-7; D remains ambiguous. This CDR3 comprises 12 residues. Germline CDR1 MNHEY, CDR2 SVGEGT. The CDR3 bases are TGTGCCAGCAGTTACTCCGGGTACGATCAGTACTTC. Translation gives CASSYSGYDQYF.

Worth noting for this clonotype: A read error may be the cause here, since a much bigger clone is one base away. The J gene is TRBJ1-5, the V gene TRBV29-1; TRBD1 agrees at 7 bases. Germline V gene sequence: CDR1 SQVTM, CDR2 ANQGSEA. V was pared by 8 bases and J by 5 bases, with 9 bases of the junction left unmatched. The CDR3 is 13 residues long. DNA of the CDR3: TGCAGCATGACGACAGGGCTTCATCAGCCCCAGCATTTT. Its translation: CSMTTGLHQPQHF.

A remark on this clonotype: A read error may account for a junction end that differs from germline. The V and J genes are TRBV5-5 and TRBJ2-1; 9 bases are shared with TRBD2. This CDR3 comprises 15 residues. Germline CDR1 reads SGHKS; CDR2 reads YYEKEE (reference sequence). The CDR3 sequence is CANSSFAGGHNEQFF. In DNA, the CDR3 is TGTGCCAACAGCTCGTTCGCGGGAGGGCACAATGAGCAGTTCTTC.

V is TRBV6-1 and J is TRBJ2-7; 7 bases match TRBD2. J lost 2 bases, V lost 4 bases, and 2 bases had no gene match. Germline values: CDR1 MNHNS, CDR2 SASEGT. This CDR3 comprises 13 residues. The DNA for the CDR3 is TGTGCCAGCAGTGCGAGCGGGGCCTACGAGCAGTACTTC. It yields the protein CASSASGAYEQYF.

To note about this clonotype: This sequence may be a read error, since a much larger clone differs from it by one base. The DNA for the CDR3 is TGTGCCTGCAGGGAACGGAGGATCGGGGAGCTGTTTTTT. This translates into CACRERRIGELFF. The genes are TRBV6-5 and TRBJ2-2; D is tentatively TRBD1 or TRBD2 (5 bases each). The CDR3 is 13 amino acids. Per germline, CDR1 MNHEY and CDR2 SVGAGI.